The 9 T cell receptor beta chains reported below all come from one sample, sequenced in a study of Tregs in tolerant kidney transplant recipients. Clones were sequenced by immunoSEQ multiplex PCR, and TCRdb holds only the in-frame ones, with some missing. Among under 300,000 clones listed, approximately 83% were seen once. The sample was CD4+ T cells from blood. These receptors came from a human donor in good health.

The V call is TRBV2, the J call TRBJ2-1, with TRBD2 matching over 9 bases. In germline, CDR1 is SNHLY, CDR2 FYNNEI. There are 14 residues in the CDR3. Trimming at V came to 7 bases and at J to 10 bases, leaving 11 bases not matched to a gene. CDR3: CASNLAGPGEEQFF. Written as DNA, the CDR3 is TGTGCCAGCAATCTAGCGGGGCCCGGCGAAGAGCAGTTCTTC.

V usage is TRBV29-1 and J usage is TRBJ1-5, with D tentatively TRBD1 (6 bases). Germline CDR1 SQVTM, CDR2 ANQGSEA. The length of the CDR3 is 13 residues. Between the trimmed V and J ends, which lost 6 bases and 1 base, there was a span of 10 bases. CDR3 sequence: CSVAGHSNQPQHF. The CDR3 coding sequence is TGCAGCGTCGCGGGACACAGCAATCAGCCCCAGCATTTT. Full variable domain (remainder filled in from reference TRBV29-1 and TRBJ1-5): SAVISQKPSRDICQRGTSLTIQCQVDSQVTMMFWYRQQPGQSLTLIATANQGSEATYESGFVIDKFPISRPNLTFSTLTVSNMSPEDSSIYLCSVAGHSNQPQHFGDGTRLSIL.

The rearrangement uses TRBV5-4 and TRBJ2-1; D gene uncertain. Germline V gene lookup returns CDR1 SGHNT and CDR2 YYREEE (reference sequence). The germline V and J ends were trimmed by 0 bases and 0 bases, with 10 bases remaining between them. This CDR3 has 16 amino acids. The CDR3 DNA sequence: TGTGCCAGCAGCTTGGGACTTGCCAGCTCCTACAATGAGCAGTTCTTC. Amino acid sequence: CASSLGLASSYNEQFF.

The chain combines TRBV30 with TRBJ1-1; TRBD1 might be the D (6 bases). The ends were cut back, 3 bases at V and 7 bases at J, with 18 bases in the middle. The CDR3 totals 14 residues. The germline V gene encodes CDR1 GTSNPN and CDR2 SVGIG (reference sequence). In nucleotides, the CDR3 is TGTGCCTGGAGGACGGGACAAGGGGCATTTGAAGCTTTCTTT. Residues: CAWRTGQGAFEAFF.

This rearrangement joins TRBV5-1 to TRBJ2-6, with 7 bases matching TRBD1. The length of the CDR3 is 16 residues. Germline V gene sequence: CDR1 SGHRS, CDR2 YFSETQ. Losses at the gene ends were 2 bases for V and 0 bases for J; bases not matched to a gene: 2. CDR3 DNA: TGCGCCAGCAGCTTAGGGACAGTCTCTGGGGCCAACGTCCTGACTTTC. Protein product: CASSLGTVSGANVLTF.

The CDR3 loop reads CASSVVGQGDYEQYF. In DNA form, the CDR3 reads TGTGCCAGCAGCGTAGTAGGGCAGGGAGACTACGAGCAGTACTTC. The chain has TRBV9 and TRBJ2-7; either TRBD1 or TRBD2 may fit D (5 bases each). From germline, CDR1 is SGDLS and CDR2 YYNGEE. CDR3 size: 15 residues. V dropped 0 bases and J dropped 3 bases, with 13 bases sitting between them. Together with reference TRBV9 and TRBJ2-7, the CDR3 gives the full variable domain: DSGVTQTPKHLITATGQRVTLRCSPRSGDLSVYWYQQSLDQGLQFLIQYYNGEERAKGNILERFSAQQFPDLHSELNLSSLELGDSALYFCASSVVGQGDYEQYFGPGTRLTVT.

This sequence joins TRBV6-1 and TRBJ1-2; D unresolved. The CDR3 has 14 residues. Germline CDR1 MNHNS, CDR2 SASEGT. V was cut by 0 bases and J by 4 bases, with 9 bases left in between. CDR3: CASSEALGSYGYTF. CDR3 sequence (DNA): TGTGCCAGCAGTGAAGCGCTGGGGAGCTATGGCTACACCTTC.

This clone came up a few times. This chain joins TRBV27 and TRBJ2-7; D gene uncertain. With 4 bases removed from V and 6 bases from J, the gap between germline ends came to 13 bases. There are 13 residues in the CDR3. Germline V gene lookup returns CDR1 MNHEY and CDR2 SMNVEV (reference sequence). CDR3 in DNA: TGTGCCAGCAGTTCTTTGGGTCTTCGCGAGCAGTACTTC. It encodes CASSSLGLREQYF.

The chain couples TRBV6-1 to TRBJ2-7; the D is unclear. Per germline, CDR1 MNHNS and CDR2 SASEGT. The CDR3 is 12 amino acids. The V end was cut by 5 bases, the J end by 6 bases, with 11 bases between. The CDR3 region is CASSHSAGEQYF. In nucleotides, the CDR3 is TGTGCCAGCAGTCACTCAGCCGGCGAGCAGTACTTC.